These 13 T cell receptor delta chains originate from one sample sequenced in a study of gamma-delta T cells after stem cell transplantation. TCRdb repeated clone calling on the RT-PCR reads with CATT. The sample lists over 8,500 delta-chain clones; around 1.4% were seen once. The sample was gamma-delta T cells. These receptors were collected from a human donor. It is not recorded whose cells these are; they may come from a transplant donor.

This clone was counted only a few times. A read error is the likely source, as a far larger clone sits one nucleotide away. This specimen includes other DNA sequences encoding the same CDR3. This CDR3 reads CACDKLQGTDKLIF. The CDR3 DNA reads as TGTGCCTGTGACAAGCTACAAGGCACCGATAAACTCATCTTT. The genes are TRDV2 and TRDJ1; unclear D gene. Trimming pared 2 bases from V and 1 base from J, leaving 10 bases between. The length of the CDR3 is 14 residues. The germline V gene encodes CDR1 GEAIGNYY and CDR2 EKD.

A note on this clone: Distinct nucleotide sequences in the sample also encode this CDR3. The V gene is TRDV2, the J gene TRDJ1; the match to TRDD3 covers 7 bases. The CDR3 length is 15 residues. Germline V gene lookup returns CDR1 GEAIGNYY and CDR2 EKD. Trimming at V came to 0 bases and at J to 4 bases, leaving 7 bases not matched to a gene. As DNA, the CDR3 is TGTGCCTGTGACACCGCAGGGGGATCCCGCGATAAACTCATCTTT. Protein sequence: CACDTAGGSRDKLIF.

This clone has more than one count but fewer than ten. A much bigger clone sits one base away, suggesting this may be a read error. The same CDR3 also results from other DNA sequences found in this sample. The chain employs TRDV2 and TRDJ3; 13 bases are shared with TRDD3. CDR1 and CDR2 from the germline V gene are GEAIGNYY and EKD. The CDR3 sequence is 21 residues long. CDR3 amino acids: CACDTVLGDTTYSWDTRQMFF. The CDR3 nucleotides read TGTGCCTGTGACACCGTACTGGGGGATACGACCTATTCCTGGGACACCCGACAGATGTTCTTC.

This clone was detected only a few times. A read error is likely here: a far larger clone is one base away. The identical CDR3 is also encoded by other nucleotide sequences in the sample. This sequence joins TRDV2 and TRDJ1, with 9 nucleotides matching TRDD3. V was clipped by 3 bases and J by 1 base; unmatched bases: 5. This CDR3 contains 15 residues. CDR1 is GEAIGNYY, CDR2 EKD, per germline. CDR3 DNA sequence: TGTGCCTGTGACCCATGGGGGATAGTCACCGATAAACTCATCTTT. This sequence encodes CACDPWGIVTDKLIF.

Of note for this clone: The protein that TCRdb holds for this DNA derives from a much larger clone and differs from the translated DNA at residue 7, which likely indicates a read error; the protein shown here is translated from the DNA. V usage is TRDV2 and J usage is TRDJ1, with 10 bases aligning to TRDD3. Germline values: CDR1 GEAIGNYY, CDR2 EKD. V gave up 3 bases and J gave up 0 bases; unmatched junction bases: 12. The CDR3 spans 18 residues. Here the CDR3 reads CACDGLINWGMYTDKLIF. The DNA of the CDR3 is TGTGCCTGTGACGGTCTGATAAACTGGGGGATGTACACCGATAAACTCATCTTT.

There are a few counts of this clone. The protein TCRdb gives is from a much larger clone and does not agree with this DNA's translation at residue 10, likely a read error; the protein shown here comes from the DNA. The rearrangement links TRDV2 to TRDJ1; D perhaps matches TRDD3 (6 bases). This CDR3 is 16 amino acids long. Per germline, CDR1 GEAIGNYY and CDR2 EKD. V was trimmed by 0 bases and J by 0 bases, leaving 13 bases between them. The CDR3 DNA reads TGTGCCTGTGACACCGTGGGGGCTCCTCACACCGATAAACTCATCTTT. This encodes CACDTVGAPHTDKLIF.

In this sample, this clone turned up a few times. It may be a read error: a sequence one base away is much more abundant. This rearrangement joins TRDV2 to TRDJ1; D is possibly TRDD3 (5 bases). The V gene's germline CDR1 is GEAIGNYY and CDR2 EKD. Trimming removed 6 bases at V and 0 bases at J, with 19 bases between. This CDR3 is built from 16 residues. CDR3 protein: CACYLLGHNHTDKLIF. The CDR3 DNA reads as TGTGCCTGTTATCTTCTGGGCCACAATCACACCGATAAACTCATCTTT.

The table lists this clone with a few counts. The chain joins TRDV2 to TRDJ3; TRDD3 aligns across 10 bases. V lost 5 bases, J lost 2 bases, and 14 bases stayed unmatched. CDR1 is GEAIGNYY, CDR2 EKD, per germline. The CDR3 is 20 residues long. CDR3 in DNA: TGTGCCTGTGGCCCCTCAACGGGGGATACGCGGGCCTGGGACACCCGACAGATGTTTTTC. Amino acid sequence: CACGPSTGDTRAWDTRQMFF.

This clone has only a few counts. The chain carries TRDV2 and TRDJ1, with TRDD3 identical over 13 bases. In germline, CDR1 is GEAIGNYY, CDR2 EKD. The CDR3 is made up of 16 amino acids. V was clipped by 8 bases and J by 1 base; unmatched bases: 9. The CDR3 DNA reads as TGTGCCTCCATGGTACTGGGGGATACGCGCACCGATAAACTCATCTTT. Its protein is CASMVLGDTRTDKLIF.

A note on this clone: Since a much larger clone is just one base distant, this may be a read error. At the DNA level, this CDR3 is encoded by other sequences in the same sample as well. This CDR3 is CACDGMGYMNDKLIF. Written as DNA, the CDR3 is TGTGCCTGTGACGGCATGGGATACATGAACGATAAGCTCATCTTT. The V and J genes are TRDV2 and TRDJ1, with 7 bases matching TRDD3. CDR1 is GEAIGNYY, CDR2 EKD, per germline. The CDR3 runs 15 residues.

This clone was detected many times. The same CDR3 is also encoded by other DNA sequences in this sample. The V call is TRDV2, the J call TRDJ2; D is perhaps TRDD3 (5 bases). CDR1 and CDR2 (germline): GEAIGNYY, EKD. The CDR3 consists of 15 residues. Trimming took off 1 base at V and 8 bases at J, with 16 bases between the two ends. In nucleotides, the CDR3 is TGTGCCTGTGACACGGTCAATGGGGCGCACGCACAACTCTTCTTT. Its translation is CACDTVNGAHAQLFF.

About this clone: The TCRdb protein, from a much larger clone, departs from this DNA's translation at residue 16, likely by read error; the protein shown derives from the DNA. The rearrangement uses TRDV2 and TRDJ1, with 10 bases identical to TRDD3. Per the germline V gene, CDR1 is GEAIGNYY and CDR2 is EKD. CDR3 length: 18 amino acids. Here the CDR3 reads CACDTLRQGDTDDDKPIF. The CDR3 region has the DNA TGTGCCTGTGACACCCTTCGGCAGGGGGATACGGACGACGATAAACCCATCTTT.

V is TRDV2 and J is TRDJ1; 8 nucleotides line up with TRDD3. V lost 0 bases and J lost 0; bases outside the gene matches: 5. The CDR3 totals 16 residues. Germline assignment: CDR1 GEAIGNYY and CDR2 EKD. The CDR3 sequence is CACDTVGGSHTDKLIF. The CDR3 region has the DNA TGTGCCTGTGACACCGTTGGGGGATCTCACACCGATAAACTCATCTTT.